The entry below gives a single T cell receptor (beta chain) sequence along with its context. The CDR3 runs 12 residues. The V gene's germline CDR1 is KGHDR and CDR2 SFDVKD. Trimming pared 6 bases from V and 3 bases from J, leaving 6 bases between. Each CDR3 protein is one row after TCRdb ran MiXCR on the RT-PCR reads. Here the sample spans 550,000 to 750,000 distinct CDR3 sequences, 11% to 15% being singletons. The V and J genes are TRBV24-1 and TRBJ2-3, with D perhaps matching TRBD1 (5 bases). Material: memory CD4+ T cells from blood. The clonotype originates from a female donor in good health, serving as a healthy control. In nucleotides, the CDR3 is TGTGCCACCAGTAAGGGGACAGATACGCAGTATTTT. Translating gives CATSKGTDTQYF.